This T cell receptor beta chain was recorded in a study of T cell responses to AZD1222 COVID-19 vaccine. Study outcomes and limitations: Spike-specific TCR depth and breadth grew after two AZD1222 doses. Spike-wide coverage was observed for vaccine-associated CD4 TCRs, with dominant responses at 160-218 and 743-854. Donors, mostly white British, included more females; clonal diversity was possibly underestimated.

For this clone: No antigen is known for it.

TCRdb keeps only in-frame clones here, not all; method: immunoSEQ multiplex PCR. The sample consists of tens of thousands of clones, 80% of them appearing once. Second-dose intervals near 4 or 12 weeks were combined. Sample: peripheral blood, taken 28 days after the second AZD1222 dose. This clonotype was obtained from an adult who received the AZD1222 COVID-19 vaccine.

CDR3 coding DNA: TGTGCCACCCGCCCCCGGGGGGACAACACTGAAGCTTTCTTT. Its translation: CATRPRGDNTEAFF. The chain couples TRBV10-3 to TRBJ1-1; tentatively, D is TRBD1 (5 bases). Germline V gene lookup returns CDR1 ENHRY and CDR2 SYGVKD. The CDR3 covers 14 residues. V was pared by 10 bases and J by 2 bases, with 17 bases between.